The 10 T cell receptor beta chains below all came from one sample that was sequenced in a study of cytomegalovirus exposure and HLA in healthy donors. TCRdb keeps only in-frame clones here, not all; method: immunoSEQ multiplex PCR. This sample has roughly 100,000 clones, with 86% found just once. The sample consisted of PBMCs. The receptors here all came from a young woman in good health and CMV-seropositive.

The rearrangement joins TRBV28 to TRBJ2-3; D is possibly TRBD2 (6 bases). V was pared by 7 bases and J by 0 bases, with 14 bases between. There are 15 residues in the CDR3. Per the germline V gene, CDR1 is MDHEN and CDR2 is SYDVKM. CDR3 sequence (DNA): TGTGCCAGCATCAGAGGCGGGGCTAGCACAGATACGCAGTATTTT. It translates to CASIRGGASTDTQYF.

The chain carries TRBV6-5 and TRBJ1-1, with D possibly matching TRBD1 (6 bases). V lost 3 bases to trimming and J lost 4 bases, with 18 bases between them. The CDR3 has 16 amino acids. Germline V gives CDR1 MNHEY, CDR2 SVGAGI. CDR3 sequence reads: CASSYGGGEYSTEAFF. The DNA of the CDR3 is TGTGCCAGCAGTTATGGGGGGGGCGAGTATAGCACTGAAGCTTTCTTT.

V usage is TRBV11-3 and J usage is TRBJ2-7; 10 bases are a match to TRBD2. CDR1 and CDR2 (germline): SGHNT, YENEEA. V was clipped by 4 bases and J by 2 bases; unmatched bases: 14. The CDR3 is 18 amino acids. CDR3 protein: CASSSLPPLLAGTYEQYF. CDR3 DNA: TGTGCCAGCAGCTCCCTCCCCCCACTACTAGCGGGAACCTACGAGCAGTACTTC.

This rearrangement joins TRBV4-1 to TRBJ1-2; TRBD1 aligns across 7 bases. Germline lookup yields CDR1 MGHRA and CDR2 YSYEKL. This CDR3 comprises 16 residues. The trim removed 0 bases at V and 8 bases at J, leaving 12 bases unmatched. CDR3 nucleotides: TGCGCCAGCAGCCAAGAAGTGGTGGGGACAGTCGACGGCTACACCTTC. This codes for CASSQEVVGTVDGYTF.

The chain joins TRBV5-1 to TRBJ2-5, with D maybe TRBD1 (6 bases). The CDR3 extends over 14 amino acids. V lost 4 bases, J lost 5 bases, and 15 bases lay in between. CDR1 and CDR2 (germline): SGHRS, YFSETQ. CDR3 in amino acids: CASSDGQPEETQYF. CDR3 nucleotides: TGCGCCAGCAGCGACGGACAGCCGGAGGAGACCCAGTACTTC.

This rearrangement joins TRBV6-5 to TRBJ2-1; 9 nucleotides agree with TRBD2. Germline V gives CDR1 MNHEY, CDR2 SVGAGI. V trimming: 2 bases; J trimming: 4 bases; junction bases outside the gene matches: 3. CDR3 length: 15 amino acids. As DNA, the CDR3 is TGTGCCAGCAGTTACAGTAGCGGGGGATACAATGAGCAGTTCTTC. It yields the protein CASSYSSGGYNEQFF.

This chain joins TRBV18 and TRBJ2-5; TRBD1 matches 9 bases. Trimming removed 6 bases from V and 3 bases from J; junction bases left unmatched: 5. The germline V gene has CDR1 KGHSH and CDR2 LQKENI. CDR3 length: 14 amino acids. The CDR3, as DNA: TGTGCCAGCTCCCGGGACAGGGCCGAAGAGACCCAGTACTTC. It translates to CASSRDRAEETQYF.

The rearrangement uses TRBV5-6 and TRBJ2-7; 8 bases agree with TRBD2. This CDR3 is 14 amino acids long. J was trimmed by 4 bases and V by 4 bases; bases with no gene match: 7. CDR1 is SGHDT, CDR2 YYEEEE, per germline. The CDR3 reads CASSVSGSGYEQYF. The DNA of the CDR3 is TGTGCCAGCAGCGTGAGCGGGAGTGGTTACGAGCAGTACTTC.

This chain links TRBV4-1 with TRBJ2-5; D not resolved. This CDR3 has 14 amino acids. Trimming took 2 bases from V and 3 from J, leaving 10 bases between them. Germline CDR1 and CDR2: MGHRA and YSYEKL. CDR3 amino acids: CASSQFLPEETQYF. The CDR3 DNA reads TGCGCCAGCAGCCAATTCCTGCCGGAAGAGACCCAGTACTTC.

The chain recombines TRBV5-1 with TRBJ1-1; 8 positions agree with TRBD1. Germline CDR1 is SGHRS and CDR2 is YFSETQ. J was trimmed by 1 base and V by 0 bases; bases with no gene match: 5. This CDR3 is 16 amino acids long. CDR3: CASSLDAGTGNTEAFF. Here the CDR3 DNA reads TGCGCCAGCAGCTTGGACGCCGGGACAGGGAACACTGAAGCTTTCTTT.